The present T cell receptor (beta chain) was sequenced within a study of molecular identifiers for immune sequencing clone quantification (dated by TCRdb to the late 2010s). Study-wide context: For a replicate experiment, the RNA from either approximately 20,000 or 100,000 naive CD8 T cells was divided into five aliquots, and four of those aliquots went on to sequencing. The study was a methods study using CD8 T cells to benchmark molecular-identifier clustering-based TCR repertoire sequencing (MIDCIRS) and TCR RNA copy counting.

Libraries of naive CD8 T cells were built from anywhere between about 18,000 and 1,000,000 sorted cells, with 10%, 30% or 50% of the purified RNA used. On a BD FACSAria II, naive CD8 T cells were FACS-sorted as CD8+CD4-CCR7+CD45RA+ and collected into RLT Plus buffer. To test detection sensitivity, Jurkat RNA equivalent to about ten TCR copies was spiked into samples of roughly 18,000-1,100,000 naive CD8 T cells. CD8 T cells were enriched using RosetteSep CD8+ T Cell Enrichment Cocktail and Ficoll-Paque, and the enriched cells then underwent ACK red cell lysis. The protocol used for the library was PCR. Sequencing used an Illumina HiSeq 4000. Bulk TCR libraries were made following a previously described method, with the TCR primers given in Table S5. Purification of total RNA was performed with the Qiagen AllPrep DNA/RNA kit. Before any analysis, reads coming from multiple sequencing runs of the same library were combined into one pool. The published analysis was carried out like this. Reads were retained only if the reads had an exact TCR constant sequence, and the retained reads were trimmed to 150 nt and grouped according to their 12-nt molecular barcodes. Reads in each barcode group were sub-clustered using a 15% Levenshtein threshold, and a quality-weighted consensus sequence was built for each RNA molecule. Non-functional sequences were discarded, and so were lower-count sequences lying one edit away from another sequence. Based on fitting two negative binomial distributions, any barcode sub-cluster with under 20% of the maximum read count was discarded. TCRdb reran the public reads through fastp at Q25 and MiXCR, keeping productive beta chains. Duplicate CDR3 protein sequences are folded into a single record with the most common DNA and genes. It is TCRdb's table, rather than the study itself, that gives the V and J calls and clone size. The sample has about 320,000 distinct CDR3 sequences on record, about 22% of them singletons. Approximately 0.8% of the sample comes from the top ten.

Overall study outcomes, separate from this receptor: Highly expanded clone sizes could be underestimated because identical TCR molecules may share a barcode. The naive libraries included spiked-in Jurkat TCR RNA (about 11 copies' worth), and this RNA is not part of the donor repertoire. Modeling gave about 3 recovered TCR RNA copies per cell versus 9.5 to 10 by digital PCR, implying 25% to 30% capture efficiency. Clones above 20 RNA copies held over 98% of molecules in CMV-specific effector cells but under 1% in naive cells. Without barcode sub-clustering, chimeric consensus sequences inflated TCR diversity; chimeras reached as high as 47%. A single cell's worth of spiked-in Jurkat TCR RNA was reported detectable even among 750,000 to 1,000,000 naive CD8 T cells.

About this clonotype: This clone's antigen is unknown. Nothing much larger sits one base from this clone, and base qualities are not available.

The origin of this receptor is a human donor in good health. Some libraries in this study had Jurkat cell RNA spiked in. What was sequenced was naive CD8+ T cells from blood, with Jurkat cell RNA spiked in. The meaning of the sample's cell subset or site label: FACS-sorted CD8+CD4-CCR7+CD45RA+ naive T cells.

The CDR3 loop reads CAWTSGQGAETQYF. The DNA reads as follows: TGTGCCTGGACTTCCGGACAGGGGGCTGAGACCCAGTACTTC. In this chain, TRBV30 is recombined with TRBJ2-5, with 11 junctional bases fitting TRBD1. The CDR3, cysteine through phenylalanine, is 14 amino acids long. The only DNA kept is the CDR3, 42 bases in frame from the first base. The germline V end is reduced by 4 bases and the J end by 5 bases; junction bases left unmatched: 6. The germline V gene (reference sequence) provides CDR1 GTSNPN and CDR2 SVGIG. The variable domain in full, with residues beyond the CDR3 obtained from the reference TRBV30 and TRBJ2-5 genes, is SQTIHQWPATLVQPVGSPLSLECTVEGTSNPNLYWYRQAAGRGLQLLFYSVGIGQISSEVPQNLSASRPQDRQFILSSKKLLLSDSGFYLCAWTSGQGAETQYFGPGTRLLVL.